These 30 T cell receptor beta chains were sequenced from one sample in a study of blood T cell repertoires in COVID-19. Libraries were prepared by immunoSEQ multiplex PCR; TCRdb keeps only in-frame clonotypes and omits some of them. The sample contains more than 200,000 clones, 80% to 90% of which appear only once. Sequencing was performed on peripheral blood. Receptors originate from a woman aged 45-65 years with acute or convalescent COVID-19.

This clone was seen once. CDR3 DNA: TGTGCCAGCAGCCGAGCGGGGGGACCGGCAGATACGCAGTATTTT. Translating it yields CASSRAGGPADTQYF. The chain links TRBV7-3 to TRBJ2-3; TRBD2 matches at 9 bases. The CDR3 runs 15 residues. CDR1 and CDR2 (germline): SGHTA, FQGTGA. The V gene end was trimmed by 5 bases and the J gene end by 4 bases; junction bases not matched to a gene: 7.

The chain joins TRBV6-5 to TRBJ1-3; no clear D gene. From germline, CDR1 is MNHEY and CDR2 SVGAGI. The CDR3 is 16 residues long. Trimming left V 0 bases short and J 4 bases short, with 13 bases between. The CDR3 loop is CASSYSRYGVGNTIYF. The CDR3 nucleotides are TGTGCCAGCAGTTACTCCCGATACGGGGTCGGAAACACCATATATTTT.

The chain has TRBV5-1 and TRBJ1-2, with a possible D match to TRBD1 (5 bases). The CDR3 covers 16 residues. Looked up from germline, CDR1 is SGHRS and CDR2 is YFSETQ. V lost 3 bases and J lost 1, with 16 bases in between. CDR3 coding DNA: TGCGCCAGCAGCTCCTTTGACAGTGGCTATAACTATGGCTACACCTTC. Translated: CASSSFDSGYNYGYTF. The complete variable domain, with remaining parts taken from reference TRBV5-1 and TRBJ1-2, reads KAGVTQTPRYLIKTRGQQVTLSCSPISGHRSVSWYQQTPGQGLQFLFEYFSETQRNKGNFPGRFSGRQFSNSRSEMNVSTLELGDSALYLCASSSFDSGYNYGYTFGSGTRLTVV.

The rearrangement links TRBV7-2 to TRBJ2-6; a weak D match, TRBD1 (6 bases). This CDR3 is 15 amino acids long. With 5 bases removed from V and 2 bases from J, the gap between germline ends came to 10 bases. The germline gives CDR1 SGHTA, CDR2 FQGNSA. The CDR3 protein is CASSVTGPGANVLTF. The CDR3 DNA sequence: TGTGCCAGCAGCGTTACAGGGCCTGGGGCCAACGTCCTGACTTTC.

The CDR3 sequence is CASSRFDRNTEAFF. The CDR3, as DNA: TGTGCCAGCTCCCGGTTCGACAGGAACACTGAAGCTTTCTTT. V is TRBV18 and J is TRBJ1-1, with D tentatively TRBD1 (5 bases). This CDR3 has 14 amino acids. Trimming removed 6 bases from V and 1 base from J, with 12 bases in between. Germline-derived CDR1 and CDR2 are KGHSH and LQKENI.

This chain joins TRBV27 and TRBJ2-7, with no clear D. Looked up from germline, CDR1 is MNHEY and CDR2 is SMNVEV (reference sequence). The CDR3 sequence is 13 residues long. The V end was cut by 6 bases, the J end by 0 bases, with 9 bases between. CDR3 protein: CASSRYSSYEQYF. In DNA, the CDR3 is TGTGCCAGCAGCCGTTACAGCTCCTACGAGCAGTACTTC.

This chain joins TRBV4-3 and TRBJ2-7; TRBD1 is a possible D gene (6 bases). Germline-derived CDR1 and CDR2 are LGHNA and YSLEER. CDR3 size: 15 residues. Trimming took 0 bases from V and 2 from J, leaving 11 bases between them. In DNA form, the CDR3 reads TGCGCCAGCAGCCAAGATGGTGGGGGCACCTACGAGCAGTACTTC. Translating gives CASSQDGGGTYEQYF.

The chain employs TRBV7-2 and TRBJ2-7, with 11 bases lining up with TRBD2. Germline V lookup: CDR1 SGHTA, CDR2 FQGNSA. V gave up 1 base and J gave up 0 bases; unmatched junction bases: 2. This CDR3 contains 16 residues. The CDR3 DNA is TGTGCCAGCAGCTTAGTTAGCGGGAGGGTCTCCTACGAGCAGTACTTC. Protein: CASSLVSGRVSYEQYF.

The chain is built from TRBV5-1 and TRBJ2-1; maybe TRBD1 (5 bases). The CDR3 is made up of 16 amino acids. Germline V gene data show CDR1 as SGHRS and CDR2 as YFSETQ. V dropped 4 bases and J dropped 0 bases, with 14 bases sitting between them. Here the CDR3 reads CASSVDGAASYNEQFF. CDR3 coding DNA: TGCGCCAGCAGCGTGGATGGGGCAGCCTCCTACAATGAGCAGTTCTTC.

The V call is TRBV12-3 or TRBV12-4, the J call TRBJ1-2, with 8 bases that match TRBD1. CDR3 size: 13 residues. The junction had 1 base not matched to a gene; V was cut back by 4 bases and J by 3 bases. In DNA, the CDR3 is TGTGCCAGCAGTTCGGACAGGGACTATGGCTACACCTTC. This gives the protein CASSSDRDYGYTF.

The chain couples TRBV30 to TRBJ1-1, with D possibly TRBD1 on 6 matching bases. V was trimmed by 6 bases and J by 3 bases, leaving 14 bases between them. Per germline, CDR1 GTSNPN and CDR2 SVGIG (reference sequence). This CDR3 region has 13 residues. CDR3 in amino acids: CACDTQGYTEAFF. The CDR3 DNA reads as TGTGCCTGTGACACTCAGGGGTACACTGAAGCTTTCTTT.

The chain combines TRBV19 with TRBJ2-5; TRBD2 might be the D (5 bases). The CDR3 extends over 14 amino acids. Germline CDR1 reads LNHDA; CDR2 reads SQIVND (reference sequence). V lost 5 bases and J lost 5, with 15 bases in between. The CDR3 sequence: CASSPIGGLETQYF. The CDR3 nucleotides are TGTGCCAGTAGTCCCATCGGAGGTTTGGAGACCCAGTACTTC.

This clone has more than one count but fewer than ten. This sequence joins TRBV5-4 and TRBJ2-1, with TRBD2 identical over 11 bases. Germline V gives CDR1 SGHNT, CDR2 YYREEE (reference sequence). After removal of 3 bases from V and 0 bases from J, the junction contained 5 bases not matched to a gene. There are 17 residues in the CDR3. CDR3 amino acids: CASSSTSGSVSYNEQFF. The CDR3 nucleotides read TGTGCCAGCAGCTCTACTAGCGGGAGTGTCTCCTACAATGAGCAGTTCTTC.

The chain combines TRBV4-1 with TRBJ2-3, with 9 bases fitting TRBD2. V trimming: 1 base; J trimming: 1 base; junction bases outside the gene matches: 6. CDR1 and CDR2 from the germline V gene are MGHRA and YSYEKL. The CDR3 has 17 residues. CDR3 coding DNA: TGCGCCAGCAGCCAAGGAGGTGCGGGAGGGGGCACAGATACGCAGTATTTT. The encoded protein is CASSQGGAGGGTDTQYF.

The chain has TRBV30 and TRBJ2-6; D unclear. This CDR3 comprises 13 residues. Trimming pared 5 bases from V and 4 bases from J, leaving 9 bases between. The V gene's germline CDR1 is GTSNPN and CDR2 SVGIG (reference sequence). CDR3 amino acids: CAWVLLGANVLTF. In nucleotides, the CDR3 is TGTGCCTGGGTTCTCCTGGGGGCCAACGTCCTGACTTTC.

The rearrangement joins TRBV9 to TRBJ1-3, with D perhaps TRBD1 (5 bases). This CDR3 comprises 15 residues. Germline CDR1 reads SGDLS; CDR2 reads YYNGEE. Trimming left V 0 bases short and J 0 bases short, with 7 bases between. DNA for the CDR3: TGTGCCAGCAGCGTAGGACAGTCCTCTGGAAACACCATATATTTT. This gives the protein CASSVGQSSGNTIYF.

The genes are TRBV9 and TRBJ2-1, with 10 bases aligning to TRBD2. The CDR3 is 17 residues long. Germline V gives CDR1 SGDLS, CDR2 YYNGEE. With 0 bases clipped from V and 9 bases from J, the junction kept 12 bases outside the gene matches. The CDR3 sequence is CASSVAPSSGSLSEQFF. CDR3 in DNA: TGTGCCAGCAGCGTAGCTCCTTCTAGCGGGAGTCTCAGTGAGCAGTTCTTC.

The chain couples TRBV7-8 to TRBJ2-7, with 8 positions matching TRBD1. The CDR3 is 15 amino acids. Losses at the gene ends were 5 bases for V and 7 bases for J; bases not matched to a gene: 13. CDR1 SGHVS and CDR2 FQNEAQ come from the germline V gene. The CDR3 loop is CASSRGGQASEEQYF. The CDR3 bases are TGTGCCAGCAGCCGAGGGGGACAGGCGTCGGAGGAGCAGTACTTC.

The chain's CDR3 is CATASNSPSSYNEQFF. In nucleotides, the CDR3 is TGTGCCACCGCTTCGAACTCGCCAAGCTCCTACAATGAGCAGTTCTTC. V and J are TRBV24-1 and TRBJ2-1; D gene ambiguous. Germline values: CDR1 KGHDR, CDR2 SFDVKD. The CDR3 is 16 residues long. The V gene lost 9 bases and the J gene lost 0 bases, with 17 bases spanning the gap.

This clone has just one count. The chain carries TRBV28 and TRBJ2-1; D remains unclear. The CDR3 contains 12 residues. Germline assignment: CDR1 MDHEN and CDR2 SYDVKM. V lost 3 bases and J lost 7, with 7 bases in between. The CDR3 loop reads CASSLAPNEQFF. For the CDR3, the DNA is TGTGCCAGCAGTTTGGCTCCAAATGAGCAGTTCTTC.

Written as DNA, the CDR3 is TGCAGTGCTGGTGGGACTAGCGGGAAACCAGGCGGGACAGATACGCAGTATTTT. It encodes CSAGGTSGKPGGTDTQYF. The chain has TRBV20-1 and TRBJ2-3; 13 bases are a match to TRBD2. This CDR3 region has 18 residues. The ends lost 5 bases at V and 3 bases at J; junction bases unmatched: 14. Germline V lookup: CDR1 DFQATT, CDR2 SNEGSKA (reference sequence).

This chain uses TRBV7-6 with TRBJ2-7, with TRBD2 identical over 13 bases. V trimming: 4 bases; J trimming: 4 bases; junction bases outside the gene matches: 13. CDR1 SGHVS and CDR2 FNYEAQ come from the germline V gene. The CDR3 has 18 amino acids. The CDR3 bases are TGTGCCAGCAGCTCTTACACCAATGGACTAGCGGGAGTGTACGAGCAGTACTTC. Translating gives CASSSYTNGLAGVYEQYF.

V gene TRBV29-1 combines with J gene TRBJ2-5; 8 bases map to TRBD1. Germline trimming cut 8 bases from V and 2 bases from J; bases unmatched to any gene: 10. Germline values: CDR1 SQVTM, CDR2 ANQGSEA. The CDR3 loop spans 14 amino acids. CDR3 bases: TGCAGCAAAACCGGGACAGGTTCGCAAGAGACCCAGTACTTC. This sequence encodes CSKTGTGSQETQYF.

The chain combines TRBV7-2 with TRBJ2-3, with 12 positions matching TRBD2. CDR3 size: 14 residues. Losses at the gene ends were 0 bases for V and 8 bases for J; bases not matched to a gene: 0. From germline, CDR1 is SGHTA and CDR2 FQGNSA. As DNA, the CDR3 is TGTGCCAGCAGCTTAGCACTAGCGGGGGGTACGCAGTATTTT. It yields the protein CASSLALAGGTQYF.

This clone was found a few times. The V gene is TRBV18, the J gene TRBJ1-5; the match to TRBD1 covers 12 bases. Per germline, CDR1 KGHSH and CDR2 LQKENI. J was trimmed by 6 bases and V by 0 bases; bases with no gene match: 12. The CDR3 totals 19 residues. The CDR3 coding sequence is TGTGCCAGCTCACCACCCCTGGGACAGGGGGCGCCAGGACCTCAGCCCCAGCATTTT. This codes for CASSPPLGQGAPGPQPQHF. Drawing the rest from reference TRBV18 and TRBJ1-5, the complete variable domain is NAGVMQNPRHLVRRRGQEARLRCSPMKGHSHVYWYRQLPEEGLKFMVYLQKENIIDESGMPKERFSAEFPKEGPSILRIQQVVRGDSAAYFCASSPPLGQGAPGPQPQHFGDGTRLSIL.

This chain connects TRBV4-3 to TRBJ1-1, with D possibly being TRBD1 (6 bases). This CDR3 comprises 15 residues. The ends were cut back, 2 bases at V and 5 bases at J, with 15 bases in the middle. Germline V lookup: CDR1 LGHNA, CDR2 YSLEER. The CDR3 here is CASSQSALRGTEAFF. The DNA of the CDR3 is TGCGCCAGCAGCCAATCAGCCTTAAGGGGGACTGAAGCTTTCTTT.

This chain connects TRBV19 to TRBJ2-7, with TRBD2 identical over 11 bases. This CDR3 is built from 15 residues. Trimming removed 5 bases from V and 3 bases from J; junction bases left unmatched: 6. Germline assignment: CDR1 LNHDA and CDR2 SQIVND (reference sequence). The CDR3 sequence is CASSPTSGTDYEQYF. CDR3 DNA: TGTGCCAGTAGTCCGACTAGCGGGACGGACTACGAGCAGTACTTC.

This clone was recorded only once. V and J are TRBV10-3 and TRBJ2-6; D call uncertain. Germline V CDR1 and CDR2: ENHRY, SYGVKD. The V gene lost 4 bases and the J gene lost 0 bases, with 4 bases spanning the gap. The CDR3 has 14 amino acids. The CDR3 protein is CAISALSGANVLTF. The CDR3 DNA is TGTGCCATCAGTGCCCTCTCTGGGGCCAACGTCCTGACTTTC.

This chain links TRBV19 with TRBJ1-1, with D possibly matching TRBD1 (5 bases). The CDR3 has 14 residues. The V end lost 5 bases, the J end lost 0 bases, and 10 bases lay between the germline ends. The germline V gene has CDR1 LNHDA and CDR2 SQIVND (reference sequence). The CDR3 here is CASSPTAMNTEAFF. The CDR3 bases are TGTGCCAGTAGTCCGACAGCTATGAACACTGAAGCTTTCTTT.

This sequence joins TRBV12-3 or TRBV12-4 and TRBJ1-4, with unresolved D. The CDR3 runs 12 residues. The ends were cut back, 3 bases at V and 8 bases at J, with 7 bases in the middle. Here the CDR3 reads CASSFTDEKLFF. CDR3 DNA: TGTGCCAGCAGTTTTACAGACGAAAAACTGTTTTTT.